Below, 21 T cell receptor beta chains from the same sample are listed, as sequenced in a study of technical replicates of blood from several donors. Some clones are missing from TCRdb's copy, which holds only in-frame ones; the method was immunoSEQ multiplex PCR. The sample carries about 56,000 clones, just under 95% recorded once. The sequencing input was PBMCs. These receptors originate from a human donor in good health. Some clones in this sample may be carry-over from other donors' samples.

This clone was counted once. The chain carries TRBV4-1 and TRBJ2-5, with D possibly matching TRBD1 (5 bases). V lost 0 bases, J lost 0 bases, and 5 bases lay in between. Looked up from germline, CDR1 is MGHRA and CDR2 is YSYEKL. The CDR3 runs 14 residues. The CDR3 loop is CASSQEGDQETQYF. CDR3 DNA: TGCGCCAGCAGCCAAGAAGGGGACCAAGAGACCCAGTACTTC.

V usage is TRBV5-4 and J usage is TRBJ2-2, with D possibly TRBD2 on 6 matching bases. The CDR3 extends over 14 amino acids. The ends were cut back, 4 bases at V and 7 bases at J, with 14 bases in the middle. The germline V gene has CDR1 SGHNT and CDR2 YYREEE (reference sequence). The CDR3 region is CASSPTGESGELFF. The DNA of the CDR3 is TGTGCCAGCAGCCCCACGGGGGAGAGCGGGGAGCTGTTTTTT. The full variable domain, its missing parts supplied by reference TRBV5-4 and TRBJ2-2, is ETGVTQSPTHLIKTRGQQVTLRCSSQSGHNTVSWYQQALGQGPQFIFQYYREEENGRGNFPPRFSGLQFPNYSSELNVNALELDDSALYLCASSPTGESGELFFGEGSRLTVL.

This chain links TRBV4-2 with TRBJ2-7; 7 nucleotides match TRBD2. CDR3 length equals 13 residues. V was clipped by 9 bases and J by 2 bases; unmatched bases: 7. The V gene's germline CDR1 is LGHNA and CDR2 YNFKEQ. In nucleotides, the CDR3 is TGTGCCAGTGGACCGGGAGGCCCCTACGAGCAGTACTTC. Translating gives CASGPGGPYEQYF.

CDR3 amino acids: CASRTQTRGLGNQPQHF. The CDR3, as DNA: TGTGCCAGTAGAACTCAAACCAGGGGTTTGGGCAATCAGCCCCAGCATTTT. The chain couples TRBV19 to TRBJ1-5; D may be TRBD1 (6 bases). CDR1 is LNHDA, CDR2 SQIVND, per germline (reference sequence). The CDR3 consists of 17 residues. The V and J ends lost 6 bases and 2 bases respectively, with 20 bases between them.

In its sample, this clone was seen a few times. The rearrangement uses TRBV4-3 and TRBJ1-1; D is uncertain. CDR1 is LGHNA and CDR2 is YSLEER in the germline V gene. The ends were cut back, 0 bases at V and 4 bases at J, with 9 bases in the middle. There are 14 residues in the CDR3. CDR3: CASSQDRGITEAFF. DNA of the CDR3: TGCGCCAGCAGCCAAGATCGGGGAATCACTGAAGCTTTCTTT.

The CDR3 DNA reads as TGTGCCAGCAGTTATTCACACAGGCCCCAGCCCCAGCATTTT. The encoded protein is CASSYSHRPQPQHF. J is TRBJ1-5 and V is TRBV6-9, with D tentatively TRBD1 (5 bases). V lost 0 bases and J 7 bases, leaving 10 bases between the germline ends. Germline CDR1 MNHGY, CDR2 SVAAGI. The CDR3 is 14 amino acids.

The rearrangement links TRBV6-1 to TRBJ2-7; 12 nucleotides line up with TRBD2. The germline gives CDR1 MNHNS, CDR2 SASEGT. Trimming cost V 5 bases and J 4 bases; bases outside gene matches: 6. The CDR3 length is 15 residues. CDR3 region: CASSQTSGGPYEQYF. The DNA for the CDR3 is TGTGCCAGCAGTCAGACTAGCGGGGGCCCTTACGAGCAGTACTTC.

This sequence joins TRBV12-5 and TRBJ2-4, with D tentatively TRBD2 (5 bases). Trimming took 2 bases from V and 9 from J, leaving 17 bases between them. From germline, CDR1 is LGHNT and CDR2 FRNRAP. The CDR3 has 15 amino acids. The CDR3 region is CASGLFRDSGGIQYF. CDR3 coding DNA: TGTGCTAGTGGTTTGTTCCGGGATTCCGGCGGCATTCAGTACTTC.

The chain uses TRBV6-5 and TRBJ2-5; TRBD1 matches at 8 bases. V gave up 0 bases and J gave up 4 bases; unmatched junction bases: 1. The CDR3 sequence is 14 residues long. Germline V gives CDR1 MNHEY, CDR2 SVGAGI. The CDR3 loop is CASSYSGQVETQYF. CDR3 in DNA: TGTGCCAGCAGTTACTCGGGACAGGTAGAGACCCAGTACTTC.

The chain joins TRBV5-6 to TRBJ1-6; D possibly corresponds to TRBD1 (5 bases). Germline CDR1 is SGHDT and CDR2 is YYEEEE. CDR3 length equals 15 residues. V was pared by 0 bases and J by 7 bases, with 11 bases between. The CDR3 sequence is CASSLGWGGNSPLHF. The CDR3 nucleotides read TGTGCCAGCAGCTTGGGTTGGGGGGGAAATTCACCCCTCCACTTT.

This chain uses TRBV4-2 with TRBJ2-1; 8 bases line up with TRBD2. V lost 5 bases to trimming and J lost 9 bases; unmatched junction nucleotides: 15. This CDR3 is built from 16 residues. Germline V gene sequence: CDR1 LGHNA, CDR2 YNFKEQ. CDR3 in amino acids: CASSSGGLRGRGEQFF. CDR3 nucleotide sequence: TGTGCCAGCAGCTCGGGAGGGCTTCGGGGGAGAGGTGAGCAGTTCTTC.

This chain connects TRBV7-9 to TRBJ2-7; D might be TRBD2 (5 bases). Germline CDR1 is SEHNR and CDR2 is FQNEAQ (reference sequence). V lost 4 bases and J 2 bases, leaving 9 bases between the germline ends. The CDR3 loop spans 13 amino acids. In DNA form, the CDR3 reads TGTGCCAGCAGCTCCCACGGGGCCTACGAGCAGTACTTC. It specifies CASSSHGAYEQYF.

This chain joins TRBV10-2 and TRBJ2-1, with 12 bases matching TRBD2. Germline CDR1 is WSHSY and CDR2 is SAAADI. This CDR3 has 17 residues. The trim removed 2 bases at V and 2 bases at J, leaving 4 bases unmatched. The chain's CDR3 is CASSERTSGVAYNEQFF. DNA for the CDR3: TGCGCCAGCAGTGAGAGGACTAGCGGGGTAGCCTACAATGAGCAGTTCTTC.

This chain joins TRBV2 and TRBJ2-7; D call uncertain. CDR1 is SNHLY, CDR2 FYNNEI, per germline. CDR3 length: 12 amino acids. V was shortened by 3 bases and J by 3 bases, with 6 bases between the two germline ends. CDR3 sequence reads: CASSETGYEQYF. For the CDR3, the DNA is TGTGCCAGCAGTGAGACTGGCTACGAGCAGTACTTC.

V usage is TRBV27 and J usage is TRBJ2-3; 8 bases are shared with TRBD2. Germline CDR1 is MNHEY and CDR2 is SMNVEV (reference sequence). V shed 2 bases, J shed 0 bases, and the junction held 4 bases outside the gene matches. The CDR3 loop spans 16 amino acids. In DNA form, the CDR3 reads TGTGCCAGCAGTTTAGGGCCTAGCGGGAGCACAGATACGCAGTATTTT. It specifies CASSLGPSGSTDTQYF.

CDR3 sequence: CASSQTSGRAEGGELFF. CDR3 DNA: TGTGCCAGCAGCCAAACTAGCGGGAGGGCCGAGGGCGGGGAGCTGTTTTTT. V is TRBV4-2 and J is TRBJ2-2; the match to TRBD2 covers 13 bases. This CDR3 contains 17 residues. The V and J ends lost 2 bases and 7 bases, in that order; junction bases with no gene match: 7. The V gene's germline CDR1 is LGHNA and CDR2 YNFKEQ.

This clone was detected a few times. CDR3 bases: TGTGCCAGCAGTCTCCCGCGCAGGGGTGAGCAGTTCTTC. Its translation is CASSLPRRGEQFF. The chain is built from TRBV6-6 and TRBJ2-1; D possibly corresponds to TRBD1 (6 bases). This CDR3 contains 13 residues. V was cut by 5 bases and J by 9 bases, with 14 bases left in between. Germline lookup yields CDR1 MNHNY and CDR2 SVGAGI (reference sequence).

CDR3 sequence reads: CASSLSRASSSSYNEQFF. The CDR3 DNA reads as TGTGCCAGCAGCTTAAGCAGGGCCTCCTCCTCCTCCTACAATGAGCAGTTCTTC. The chain couples TRBV7-8 to TRBJ2-1; TRBD1 is a possible D gene (5 bases). Trimming left V 2 bases short and J 0 bases short, with 17 bases between. The CDR3 runs 18 residues. From germline, CDR1 is SGHVS and CDR2 FQNEAQ. Supplemented by reference TRBV7-8 and TRBJ2-1, the full variable domain reads GAGVSQSPRYKVAKRGQDVALRCDPISGHVSLFWYQQALGQGPEFLTYFQNEAQLDKSGLPSDRFFAERPEGSVSTLKIQRTQQEDSAVYLCASSLSRASSSSYNEQFFGPGTRLTVL.

The CDR3: CSVDSAGGDTQYF. As DNA, the CDR3 is TGCAGCGTTGACTCTGCAGGGGGAGATACGCAGTATTTT. The rearrangement uses TRBV29-1 and TRBJ2-3, with 7 bases matching TRBD1. The CDR3 consists of 13 residues. Germline V gene lookup returns CDR1 SQVTM and CDR2 ANQGSEA. J lost 5 bases, V lost 3 bases, and 5 bases had no gene match.

The CDR3 sequence is CASSAARNTEAFF. In nucleotides, the CDR3 is TGTGCCAGCAGTGCAGCTAGGAACACTGAAGCTTTCTTT. This sequence joins TRBV25-1 and TRBJ1-1; D gene ambiguous. V lost 4 bases to trimming and J lost 1 base, with 7 bases between them. This CDR3 comprises 13 residues. Per germline, CDR1 MGHDK and CDR2 SYGVNS.

This chain links TRBV6-1 with TRBJ2-5; 14 nucleotides match TRBD2. Trimming at V came to 2 bases and at J to 9 bases, leaving 8 bases not matched to a gene. The CDR3 covers 16 residues. Per the germline V gene, CDR1 is MNHNS and CDR2 is SASEGT. The CDR3 loop reads CASSETSGTSGSPQYF. DNA for the CDR3: TGTGCCAGCAGTGAAACTTCCGGGACTAGCGGGAGCCCCCAGTACTTC.